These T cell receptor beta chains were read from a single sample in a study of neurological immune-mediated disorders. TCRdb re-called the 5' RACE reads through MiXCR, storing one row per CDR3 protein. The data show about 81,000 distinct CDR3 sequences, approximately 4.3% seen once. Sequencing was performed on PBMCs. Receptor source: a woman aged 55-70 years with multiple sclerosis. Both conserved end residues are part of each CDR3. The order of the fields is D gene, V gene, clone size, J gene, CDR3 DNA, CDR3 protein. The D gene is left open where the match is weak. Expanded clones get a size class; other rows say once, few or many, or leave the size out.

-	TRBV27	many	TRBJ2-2	TGTGCCAGCAGTTCCTCTAAATACACCGGGGAGCTGTTTTTT	CASSSSKYTGELFF
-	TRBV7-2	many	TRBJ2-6	TGTGCCAGCAGCCCCCCGGCGGGGTTTCCCTCTGGGGCCAACGTCCTGACTTTC	CASSPPAGFPSGANVLTF
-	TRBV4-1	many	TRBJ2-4	TGCGCCAGCAGCCAAGATCTGGGTGGGGGGCTTGGGAAAAACATTCAGTACTTC	CASSQDLGGGLGKNIQYF
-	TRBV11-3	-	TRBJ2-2	TGTGCCAGCAGCTTAGTAAACATTCGCACCGGGGAGCTGTTTTTT	CASSLVNIRTGELFF
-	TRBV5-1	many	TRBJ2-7	TGCGCCAGCAGTGGGTACTCCTACGAGCAGTACTTC	CASSGYSYEQYF
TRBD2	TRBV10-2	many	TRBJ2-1	TGCGCCAGCAGTCCCCGCGGCGGGGGGTACAATGAGCAGTTCTTC	CASSPRGGGYNEQFF
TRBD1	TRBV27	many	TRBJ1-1	TGTGCCAGCAGTTTACAACAGGGGATATTTTCCCCTAAAGGTGAAGCTTTCTTT	CASSLQQGIFSPKGEAFF
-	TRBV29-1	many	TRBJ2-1	TGCAGCGTGGTACGTGGGGTATTGGCGAATGAGCAGTTCTTC	CSVVRGVLANEQFF
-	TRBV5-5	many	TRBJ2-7	TGTGCCACCGGGCCCCAGGGCGCGGCCTACGAGCAGTACTTC	CATGPQGAAYEQYF
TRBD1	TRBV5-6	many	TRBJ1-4	TGTGCCAGCATCCTCGGACAGGGAGCTAATGAAAAACTGTTTTTT	CASILGQGANEKLFF
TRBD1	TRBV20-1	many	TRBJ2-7	TGCAGTGCTAGAGACCCGACAGGGGGCCACTCCTACGAGCAGTACTTC	CSARDPTGGHSYEQYF
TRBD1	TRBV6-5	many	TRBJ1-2	TGTGCCAGCAGTTACCCTCCGGGACAGGGGTTCTATGGCTACACCTTC	CASSYPPGQGFYGYTF
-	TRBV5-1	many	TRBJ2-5	TGCGCCAGCAGCTCCGGGGAAGCGGACCAAGAGACCCAGTACTTC	CASSSGEADQETQYF
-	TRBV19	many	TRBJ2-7	TGTGCCAGTAGAACAGGGACCGAGCAGTACTTC	CASRTGTEQYF
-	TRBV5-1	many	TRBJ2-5	TGCGCCAGCAGCTTAGATCCAGGGGAAGAGACCCAGTACTTC	CASSLDPGEETQYF
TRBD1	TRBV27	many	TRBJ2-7	TGTGCCAGCAGTTTTGGGGAACCCGACAGGGCAGCCTACGAGCAGTACTTC	CASSFGEPDRAAYEQYF
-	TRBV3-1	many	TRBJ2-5	TGTGCCAGCAGCCAAGGGTTCAGCGGAGAGACCCAGTACTTC	CASSQGFSGETQYF
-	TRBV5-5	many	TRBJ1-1	TGTGCCAGCAGCTTGTCCCAGGCGAACACTGAAGCTTTCTTT	CASSLSQANTEAFF
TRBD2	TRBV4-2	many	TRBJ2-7	TGTGCCAGCCAAAAGTCTAGCGGGTTAGACTACGAGCAGTACTTC	CASQKSSGLDYEQYF
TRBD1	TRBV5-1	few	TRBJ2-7	TGCGCCAGCAGCGGGACAGGGTCTCGGGAGCAGTACTTC	CASSGTGSREQYF
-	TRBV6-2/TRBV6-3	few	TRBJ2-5	TGTGCCAGCAGTTACCCCGGGCCCAAATACTTC	CASSYPGPKYF
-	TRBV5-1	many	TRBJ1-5	TGCGCCAGCAGCTTGGCCCCGGGCAGCAATCAGCCCCAGCATTTT	CASSLAPGSNQPQHF
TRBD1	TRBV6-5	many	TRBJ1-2	TGTGCCAGCAGTTACCCGGACAGGGCAGGTGGCTACACCTTC	CASSYPDRAGGYTF
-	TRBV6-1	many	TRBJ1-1	TGTGCCAGCAGTGATCCCGGGGTCGAGAACACTGAAGCTTTCTTT	CASSDPGVENTEAFF
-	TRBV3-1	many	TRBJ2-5	TGTGCCAGCAGCCATAATAAGGGGCCTGCGGAGACCCAGTACTTC	CASSHNKGPAETQYF
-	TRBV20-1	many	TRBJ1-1	TGCAGTGCTAGACCAATCACAGGGAACGGAGCTTTCTTT	CSARPITGNGAFF
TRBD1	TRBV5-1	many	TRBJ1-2	TGCGCCAGCAGCACGCAGCCGGGACAGGGGGTCAACTATGGCTACACCTTC	CASSTQPGQGVNYGYTF
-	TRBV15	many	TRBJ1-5	TGTAGCAATCAGCCCCAGCATTTT	CSNQPQHF
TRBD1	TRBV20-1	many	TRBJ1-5	TGCAGTGCTACGACAGGGGGCAATCAGCCCCAGCATTTT	CSATTGGNQPQHF
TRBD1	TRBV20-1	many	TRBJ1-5	TGCAGTGCTAGAGATCTGGGACAGGGTGCGCCGCCCCAGCATTTT	CSARDLGQGAPPQHF
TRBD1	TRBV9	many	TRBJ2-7	TGTGCCAGCAGCGCGAGTTTCCCACAGGGGGCCGGTAATACGGAGCAGTACTTC	CASSASFPQGAGNTEQYF
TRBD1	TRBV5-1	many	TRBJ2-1	TGCGCCAGCAGCGAGCAACAGGGGGGCAATGAGCAGTTCTTC	CASSEQQGGNEQFF
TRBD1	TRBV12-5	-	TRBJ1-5	TGTGCTAGTGGGACGGCAGGGGGGAGTCAGCCCCAGCATTTT	CASGTAGGSQPQHF
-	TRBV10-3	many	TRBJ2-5	TGTGCCATCAGTTTACTGTTACAAGAGACCCAGTACTTC	CAISLLLQETQYF
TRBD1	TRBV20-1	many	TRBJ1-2	TGCAGTGCTAGGACCGGGACAGGGTACTATGGCTACACCTTC	CSARTGTGYYGYTF
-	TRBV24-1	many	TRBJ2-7	TGTGCCACCAGTGCGGGCCCTAACGGGGAGCAGTACTTC	CATSAGPNGEQYF
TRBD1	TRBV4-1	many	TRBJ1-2	TGCGCCAGCAGCCAGCAGGGGGAAGACTATGGCTACACCTTC	CASSQQGEDYGYTF
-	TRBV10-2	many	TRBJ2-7	TGCGCCAGCAGGCAACAGGGCCGCTCCTACGAGCAGTACTTC	CASRQQGRSYEQYF
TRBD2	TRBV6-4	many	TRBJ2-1	TGTGCCAGCAGTGACAGCGGGGGGTACAATGAGCAGTTCTTC	CASSDSGGYNEQFF
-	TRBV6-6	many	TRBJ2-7	TGTGCCAGCACCACAGGATCCTACGAGCAGTACTTC	CASTTGSYEQYF
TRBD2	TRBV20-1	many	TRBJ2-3	TGCAGTGCTAGAGATCGCGGGCGGGGGGGCACAGATACGCAGTATTTT	CSARDRGRGGTDTQYF
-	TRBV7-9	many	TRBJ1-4	TGTGCCAGCAGCTCAGGGAGGGAAAAACTGTTTTTT	CASSSGREKLFF
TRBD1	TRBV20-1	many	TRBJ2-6	TGCAGTGCTACCAGGGGGCTTTCTGGGGCCAACGTCCTGACTTTC	CSATRGLSGANVLTF
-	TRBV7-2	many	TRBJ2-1	TGTGCCAGCAGCTTATCTTACGTGGAGCAGTTCTTC	CASSLSYVEQFF
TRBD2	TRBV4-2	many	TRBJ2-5	TGTGCCAGCAGCCCTAGCGGGGGGGCCTTTGAGACCCAGTACTTC	CASSPSGGAFETQYF
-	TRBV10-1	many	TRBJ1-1	TGCGCCAGCAGTAAAGGAGTTCAGCTTGAGAATTCAAGAATGAACACTGAAGCTTTCTTT	CASSKGVQLENSRMNTEAFF
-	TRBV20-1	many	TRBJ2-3	TGCAGTGCTAGAGATCTCTACGTCACAGATACGCAGTATTTT	CSARDLYVTDTQYF
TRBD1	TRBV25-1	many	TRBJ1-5	TGTGCCAGCAGAGAAACAGGGGAACAGCCCCAGCATTTT	CASRETGEQPQHF
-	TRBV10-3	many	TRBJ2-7	TGTGCCATCAGTGAGATGACATACGAGCAGTACTTC	CAISEMTYEQYF
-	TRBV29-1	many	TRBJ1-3	TGCAGCGTAACCGGGACCGTCGACGGCTCTGGAAACACCATATATTTT	CSVTGTVDGSGNTIYF
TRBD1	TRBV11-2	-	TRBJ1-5	TGTGCCAGCAGCCTTGGACAGGGGAATCCGCCCCAGCATTTT	CASSLGQGNPPQHF
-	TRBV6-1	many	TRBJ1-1	TGTGCCACCTATACCAGGGATACCACTGAAGCTTTCTTT	CATYTRDTTEAFF
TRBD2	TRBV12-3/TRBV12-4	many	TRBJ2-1	TGTGCCAGCTCTGCGGGGGGCGCGCAACGTAATGAGCAGTTCTTC	CASSAGGAQRNEQFF
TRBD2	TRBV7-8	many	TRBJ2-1	TGTGCCAGCAGCTTAGGGCTAGCGGGTTGGCAGCATGAGCAGTTCTTC	CASSLGLAGWQHEQFF
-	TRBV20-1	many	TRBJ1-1	TGCAGTACCCAAAACCTTATGAACACTGAAGCTTTCTTT	CSTQNLMNTEAFF
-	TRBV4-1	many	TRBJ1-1	TGCGCCAGCAGCCAAGATCGGGAGAGGGCTGGGGAAGCTTTCTTT	CASSQDRERAGEAFF
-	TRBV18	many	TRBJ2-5	TGTGCCAGCTCAACGGTTGAAGAGACCCAGTACTTC	CASSTVEETQYF
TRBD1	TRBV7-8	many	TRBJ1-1	TGTGCCAGCAGCTTATCGTTGCGGACAGGGGTGATGAACACTGAAGCTTTCTTT	CASSLSLRTGVMNTEAFF